This TCR beta chain was recovered during a study of cytomegalovirus exposure and HLA in healthy donors. Study-wide points: TCR beta V- and J-gene trimming was later associated with a missense DCLRE1C variant.

The CDR3 loop spans 17 amino acids. Concerning this clone itself: No antigen is known for it.

PCR primers comprised 60 Vbeta and 13 Jbeta primers. In the original analysis: In a later analysis, some 11 million of tens of millions of unique beta chains occurred in at least two donors. TCRdb's copy holds only in-frame clones and misses some; the assay was immunoSEQ multiplex PCR. The DNA gave D and trimming, while V, J and clone size come from that table. The repertoire consists of around 160,000 clones, with 60% to 80% occurring once and the leading ten covering approximately 6.3%. The sequencing sample was made of PBMCs. This TCR was recovered from a middle-aged woman in good health and CMV-seropositive. This chain joins TRBV21-1 and TRBJ1-3. TRBV21-1 is a documented pseudogene. CDR3 nucleotide sequence: TGTGCCAGCAGCAAAGGCGGAGGGGCTGACTCTGGAAACACCATATATTTT. Translation: CASSKGGGADSGNTIYF.